These T cell receptor beta chains were read from a single sample in a study of T-cell reconstitution after alpha-beta-depleted transplantation in children. One entry per CDR3 protein, called by TCRdb with MiXCR from the PCR reads. The table records approximately 500,000 distinct CDR3 sequences, about 10% of them present only once. Sequencing used PBMCs, obtained before TCRalphabeta/CD19-depleted stem cell transplant. The receptors derive from a child aged 2-15 years with inherited bone marrow failure, due to receive a stem cell transplant. The CDR3 runs from the conserved cysteine through the conserved F or W. The order of the fields is CDR3 DNA, CDR3 protein, J gene, clone size, V gene, CDR3 length, D gene. D genes are given only for firm matches. Some rows have no size entry. The others give once, few or many, or a class for an expanded clone.

CDR3nt: TGTGCCAGCAGTGTCGGGGGGAGAAGTGAAAAACTGTTTTTT; CDR3aa: CASSVGGRSEKLFF; j_gene: TRBJ1-4; abundance: many; v_gene: TRBV2; len: 14; d_gene: NA
CDR3nt: TGTGCCAGCAGCCCCGGTTGGGGTTTTCGTTCCTACGAGCAGTACTTC; CDR3aa: CASSPGWGFRSYEQYF; j_gene: TRBJ2-7; abundance: few; v_gene: TRBV7-2; len: 16; d_gene: NA
CDR3nt: TGCAGTGCTAGAGATAGGCGGCCTGGAGAGTACCTAGATACGCAGTATTTT; CDR3aa: CSARDRRPGEYLDTQYF; j_gene: TRBJ2-3; abundance: many; v_gene: TRBV20-1; len: 17; d_gene: NA
CDR3nt: TGTGCCAGCACCCAGATCTCCTACAATGAGCAGTTCTTC; CDR3aa: CASTQISYNEQFF; j_gene: TRBJ2-1; abundance: few; v_gene: TRBV7-9; len: 13; d_gene: NA
CDR3nt: TGTGCCAGCAGCTTAGGGGGGGAATACACTGAAGCTTTCTTT; CDR3aa: CASSLGGEYTEAFF; j_gene: TRBJ1-1; abundance: many; v_gene: TRBV7-8; len: 14; d_gene: NA
CDR3nt: TGTGCCAGCAGTTTATGGGGGCAGAGCTCCTACAATGAGCAGTTCTTC; CDR3aa: CASSLWGQSSYNEQFF; j_gene: TRBJ2-1; abundance: many; v_gene: TRBV28; len: 16; d_gene: NA
CDR3nt: TGTGCCAGCTCAGACAATAGCGTAAGCTCCTACAATGAGCAGTTCTTC; CDR3aa: CASSDNSVSSYNEQFF; j_gene: TRBJ2-1; abundance: NA; v_gene: TRBV18; len: 16; d_gene: NA
CDR3nt: TGCAGCGTTGAAAAGACGGAACCCTACAATGAGCAGTTCTTC; CDR3aa: CSVEKTEPYNEQFF; j_gene: TRBJ2-1; abundance: many; v_gene: TRBV29-1; len: 14; d_gene: NA
CDR3nt: TGTGCCAGCAGTCCCTCTGAGGGACTGGACGACGAGCAGTACTTC; CDR3aa: CASSPSEGLDDEQYF; j_gene: TRBJ2-7; abundance: few; v_gene: TRBV28; len: 15; d_gene: NA
CDR3nt: TGCGCCAGCAGCTGGGGGGGTAGGTCTGAAGCTTTCTTT; CDR3aa: CASSWGGRSEAFF; j_gene: TRBJ1-1; abundance: many; v_gene: TRBV5-1; len: 13; d_gene: NA
CDR3nt: TGTGCCAGCAGTTTGAGACTAGCGGGAGTCTACGAGCAGTACTTC; CDR3aa: CASSLRLAGVYEQYF; j_gene: TRBJ2-7; abundance: many; v_gene: TRBV12-3/TRBV12-4; len: 15; d_gene: TRBD2
CDR3nt: TGCGCCAGCAGCGCTCCCGGGACTAACTCCTACGAGCAGTACTTC; CDR3aa: CASSAPGTNSYEQYF; j_gene: TRBJ2-7; abundance: many; v_gene: TRBV5-1; len: 15; d_gene: TRBD2
CDR3nt: TGTGCCTGGGGTCCCGGGACAGGGGCCAACGAGCAGTACTTC; CDR3aa: CAWGPGTGANEQYF; j_gene: TRBJ2-7; abundance: NA; v_gene: TRBV30; len: 14; d_gene: TRBD1
CDR3nt: TGTGCCAGCAGCTTCGTGGGGACTAGCGGCTACGAGCAGTACTTC; CDR3aa: CASSFVGTSGYEQYF; j_gene: TRBJ2-7; abundance: many; v_gene: TRBV7-9; len: 15; d_gene: TRBD2
CDR3nt: TGTGCCAGCAGTACCCTGACTAGCGGGAGAGAGGCAGATACGCAGTATTTT; CDR3aa: CASSTLTSGREADTQYF; j_gene: TRBJ2-3; abundance: many; v_gene: TRBV12-3/TRBV12-4; len: 17; d_gene: TRBD2
CDR3nt: TGTGCCACCAGTCCCACAGGGCCCCTCAAGTGGTCCGGCTACACCTTC; CDR3aa: CATSPTGPLKWSGYTF; j_gene: TRBJ1-2; abundance: many; v_gene: TRBV24-1; len: 16; d_gene: NA
CDR3nt: TGTGCCAGCAGCTTAGCGGCTAGCGGGAGTGGGTATACGCAGTATTTT; CDR3aa: CASSLAASGSGYTQYF; j_gene: TRBJ2-3; abundance: many; v_gene: TRBV7-2; len: 16; d_gene: TRBD2
CDR3nt: TGCGCCAGCAGCTTGACCGGGGACCGACTAGCGGGGAAAGGTTACGAGCAGTACTTC; CDR3aa: CASSLTGDRLAGKGYEQYF; j_gene: TRBJ2-7; abundance: many; v_gene: TRBV5-1; len: 19; d_gene: TRBD2
CDR3nt: TGTGCCAGCAGTCCTAGCGGGTTAAACATTCAGTACTTC; CDR3aa: CASSPSGLNIQYF; j_gene: TRBJ2-4; abundance: NA; v_gene: TRBV27; len: 13; d_gene: TRBD2
CDR3nt: TGTGCCAGCAGCTCTCTAAGCGGGAGTGGTTACAATGAGCAGTTCTTC; CDR3aa: CASSSLSGSGYNEQFF; j_gene: TRBJ2-1; abundance: many; v_gene: TRBV7-9; len: 16; d_gene: TRBD2
CDR3nt: TGTGCCAGCCTGGGACGGATCCACAATGAGCAGTTCTTC; CDR3aa: CASLGRIHNEQFF; j_gene: TRBJ2-1; abundance: NA; v_gene: TRBV5-6; len: 13; d_gene: NA
CDR3nt: TGCGCCAGCAGCCAAGATTCGGCTGGCAATGAGCAGTTCTTC; CDR3aa: CASSQDSAGNEQFF; j_gene: TRBJ2-1; abundance: many; v_gene: TRBV4-3; len: 14; d_gene: NA
CDR3nt: TGTGCCAGCAGCAGAGCATCCCAAGAGCAGTACTTC; CDR3aa: CASSRASQEQYF; j_gene: TRBJ2-7; abundance: NA; v_gene: TRBV7-2; len: 12; d_gene: NA
CDR3nt: TGTGCCAGCAGTGAATATCTAGGCGGTCGGAATGAGCAGTTCTTC; CDR3aa: CASSEYLGGRNEQFF; j_gene: TRBJ2-1; abundance: many; v_gene: TRBV25-1; len: 15; d_gene: NA
CDR3nt: TGTGCCTGGAGTGTAGGAGTCCAAGAGACCCAGTACTTC; CDR3aa: CAWSVGVQETQYF; j_gene: TRBJ2-5; abundance: many; v_gene: TRBV30; len: 13; d_gene: NA
CDR3nt: TGTGCCAGCAGCTTAGATCCGAGACAGGCACCCGAAGAGACCCAGTACTTC; CDR3aa: CASSLDPRQAPEETQYF; j_gene: TRBJ2-5; abundance: NA; v_gene: TRBV7-9; len: 17; d_gene: NA
CDR3nt: TGTGCCTGGAGGAGGGACACTAGCTCCTACAATGAGCAGTTCTTC; CDR3aa: CAWRRDTSSYNEQFF; j_gene: TRBJ2-1; abundance: NA; v_gene: TRBV30; len: 15; d_gene: NA
CDR3nt: TGTGCCAGCACCGACCCCTCAGCTATGAACACTGAAGCTTTCTTT; CDR3aa: CASTDPSAMNTEAFF; j_gene: TRBJ1-1; abundance: many; v_gene: TRBV12-3/TRBV12-4; len: 15; d_gene: NA
CDR3nt: TGTGCCACCAGTGATTTGTCGGAGCAGTACTTC; CDR3aa: CATSDLSEQYF; j_gene: TRBJ2-7; abundance: many; v_gene: TRBV24-1; len: 11; d_gene: NA
CDR3nt: TGTGCCAGCAGTCCCCGAGCGGGAGAGTCCAACGAGCAGTACTTC; CDR3aa: CASSPRAGESNEQYF; j_gene: TRBJ2-7; abundance: few; v_gene: TRBV7-6; len: 15; d_gene: TRBD2
CDR3nt: TGTGCCAGCGGTCCCGATAGTAAGGGTCAGCCCCAGCATTTT; CDR3aa: CASGPDSKGQPQHF; j_gene: TRBJ1-5; abundance: many; v_gene: TRBV12-3/TRBV12-4; len: 14; d_gene: NA
CDR3nt: TGTGCCAGCAGTGAATTGGCGGGAGGGGACAATGAGCAGTTCTTC; CDR3aa: CASSELAGGDNEQFF; j_gene: TRBJ2-1; abundance: many; v_gene: TRBV25-1; len: 15; d_gene: TRBD2
CDR3nt: TGCAGCGTGGTTAGCGGGGACTCCTACAATGAGCAGTTCTTC; CDR3aa: CSVVSGDSYNEQFF; j_gene: TRBJ2-1; abundance: many; v_gene: TRBV29-1; len: 14; d_gene: TRBD2
CDR3nt: TGTGCCAGCAGCGCCTATCTAGCGGGAGGGCCCGATGAGCAGTTCTTC; CDR3aa: CASSAYLAGGPDEQFF; j_gene: TRBJ2-1; abundance: many; v_gene: TRBV7-9; len: 16; d_gene: TRBD2
CDR3nt: TGTGCCAGCTCACCACCGGGACAGTCCAATCAGCCCCAGCATTTT; CDR3aa: CASSPPGQSNQPQHF; j_gene: TRBJ1-5; abundance: few; v_gene: TRBV18; len: 15; d_gene: TRBD1